These 24 T cell receptor beta chains were sequenced from one sample in a study of cytomegalovirus exposure and HLA in healthy donors. PCR primers comprised 60 Vbeta and 13 Jbeta primers. The assay was immunoSEQ multiplex PCR, and TCRdb's table has in-frame clones only and misses some. The data show about 200,000 clones, and the top ten clones hold around 0.7%. The specimen was PBMCs. Source of these receptors: a boy aged 5-17 years in good health and CMV-seronegative.

The chain has TRBV15 and TRBJ1-5, with TRBD1 as a possible D gene (6 bases). Trimming pared 4 bases from V and 1 base from J, leaving 8 bases between. The CDR3 is 14 amino acids. Germline V lookup: CDR1 LNHNV, CDR2 YYDKDF (reference sequence). This chain's CDR3 is CATSTQGSNQPQHF. CDR3 nucleotides: TGTGCCACCAGCACCCAGGGGAGCAATCAGCCCCAGCATTTT.

V gene TRBV11-2 combines with J gene TRBJ2-7; D not certain. Germline V gives CDR1 SGHAT, CDR2 FQNNGV. Between the trimmed V and J ends, which lost 5 bases and 2 bases, there was a span of 10 bases. The CDR3 is made up of 13 amino acids. CDR3 region: CASSTTRAYEQYF. CDR3 nucleotide sequence: TGTGCCAGCAGCACCACACGGGCCTACGAGCAGTACTTC. The whole variable domain, filled in from reference TRBV11-2 and TRBJ2-7, reads EAGVAQSPRYKIIEKRQSVAFWCNPISGHATLYWYQQILGQGPKLLIQFQNNGVVDDSQLPKDRFSAERLKGVDSTLKIQPAKLEDSAVYLCASSTTRAYEQYFGPGTRLTVT.

V is TRBV9 and J is TRBJ1-6, with 9 bases aligning to TRBD1. This CDR3 is built from 15 residues. Germline V lookup: CDR1 SGDLS, CDR2 YYNGEE. The ends lost 4 bases at V and 7 bases at J; junction bases unmatched: 6. The CDR3 nucleotides read TGTGCCAGCAGCATACGGACAGGGGAAAATTCACCCCTCCACTTT. Protein sequence: CASSIRTGENSPLHF.

The chain links TRBV13 to TRBJ2-1; TRBD2 matches at 10 bases. The CDR3 totals 16 residues. Trimming took 2 bases from V and 6 from J; bases not matched to a gene: 7. Germline-derived CDR1 and CDR2 are PRHDT and FYEKMQ (reference sequence). CDR3 in amino acids: CASSLSSGGALNEQFF. CDR3 DNA: TGTGCCAGCAGCTTATCCAGCGGGGGGGCACTCAATGAGCAGTTCTTC.

This chain joins TRBV7-6 and TRBJ2-7; D might be TRBD2 (7 bases). The CDR3 is 14 residues long. Germline CDR1 reads SGHVS; CDR2 reads FNYEAQ. Trimming took 1 base from V and 3 from J, leaving 10 bases between them. The CDR3 nucleotides are TGTGCCAGCAGCTTAGAAGGGGGGGGCTACGAGCAGTACTTC. Translating it yields CASSLEGGGYEQYF.

J is TRBJ2-7 and V is TRBV13; tentative D call: TRBD1 (6 bases). This CDR3 is 14 amino acids long. V was trimmed by 6 bases and J by 0 bases, leaving 12 bases between them. CDR1 is PRHDT and CDR2 is FYEKMQ in the germline V gene (reference sequence). DNA for the CDR3: TGTGCCAGCAGAAAACGGGACAACTCCTACGAGCAGTACTTC. Translation: CASRKRDNSYEQYF. Full variable domain (outside the CDR3, taken from reference TRBV13 and TRBJ2-7): AAGVIQSPRHLIKEKRETATLKCYPIPRHDTVYWYQQGPGQDPQFLISFYEKMQSDKGSIPDRFSAQQFSDYHSELNMSSLELGDSALYFCASRKRDNSYEQYFGPGTRLTVT.

V usage is TRBV28 and J usage is TRBJ1-2; 8 bases agree with TRBD1. CDR3 length: 13 residues. Germline values: CDR1 MDHEN, CDR2 SYDVKM. V gave up 7 bases and J gave up 8 bases; unmatched junction bases: 9. The CDR3 bases are TGTGCCAGCACCCAGGGGGCCGGAGGCGGCTACACCTTC. Translated, it gives CASTQGAGGGYTF.

The V call is TRBV7-9, the J call TRBJ1-5, with D uncertain. From germline, CDR1 is SEHNR and CDR2 FQNEAQ (reference sequence). Trimming stripped 5 bases from V and 5 bases from J, with 16 bases between. CDR3 length: 15 amino acids. The CDR3, as DNA: TGTGCCAGCAGCCAAGTCCCGCCTGAGTATCAGCCCCAGCATTTT. Translating it yields CASSQVPPEYQPQHF.

The chain recombines TRBV9 with TRBJ1-2, with 12 nucleotides matching TRBD1. CDR3 length: 19 amino acids. V was pared by 4 bases and J by 4 bases, with 17 bases of the junction left unmatched. Germline loops: CDR1 SGDLS, CDR2 YYNGEE. The CDR3 loop is CASSPLNRVPGQGAYGYTF. In DNA form, the CDR3 reads TGTGCCAGCAGCCCTCTTAATCGGGTGCCGGGACAGGGGGCCTATGGCTACACCTTC.

The rearrangement links TRBV30 to TRBJ1-2; D might be TRBD1 (5 bases). V lost 0 bases to trimming and J lost 4 bases, with 15 bases between them. This CDR3 spans 15 amino acids. Germline V gene sequence: CDR1 GTSNPN, CDR2 SVGIG (reference sequence). The CDR3 sequence is CAWSVRGHGSYGYTF. The CDR3 DNA reads TGTGCCTGGAGTGTACGTGGACACGGGAGCTATGGCTACACCTTC.

This chain uses TRBV9 with TRBJ2-3; perhaps TRBD2 as D (6 bases). The CDR3 is 15 amino acids. Deletions cut 4 bases from V and 0 bases from J, with 12 bases between. The V gene's germline CDR1 is SGDLS and CDR2 YYNGEE. As DNA, the CDR3 is TGTGCCAGCAGCCCGTCCGGGACTAGCACAGATACGCAGTATTTT. Translated: CASSPSGTSTDTQYF.

The rearrangement uses TRBV11-2 and TRBJ1-2; perhaps TRBD1 as D (5 bases). CDR1 SGHAT and CDR2 FQNNGV come from the germline V gene. V was cut by 1 base and J by 8 bases, with 23 bases left in between. The CDR3 loop spans 17 amino acids. CDR3 sequence reads: CASSLGLRSREPGGYTF. CDR3 nucleotides: TGTGCCAGCAGCTTAGGCCTGAGGAGCAGGGAACCAGGGGGCTACACCTTC.

This chain links TRBV27 with TRBJ2-1; D not certain. Germline-derived CDR1 and CDR2 are MNHEY and SMNVEV (reference sequence). This CDR3 comprises 18 residues. V lost 2 bases to trimming and J lost 5 bases, with 22 bases between them. The CDR3 nucleotides are TGTGCCAGCAGTTTAGATAACGAATTACCTGGCCCCCACAATGAGCAGTTCTTC. Translation: CASSLDNELPGPHNEQFF.

The chain recombines TRBV4-3 with TRBJ2-7; possibly TRBD1 for D (6 bases). The CDR3 runs 18 residues. Trimming stripped 0 bases from V and 1 base from J, with 19 bases between. Germline V CDR1 and CDR2: LGHNA, YSLEER. The CDR3, as DNA: TGCGCCAGCAGCCAAGACGCCATAGTGGACAGTGGATCCTACGAGCAGTACTTC. Its protein product is CASSQDAIVDSGSYEQYF.

The V and J genes are TRBV6-5 and TRBJ1-1; 9 bases are shared with TRBD1. V lost 5 bases to trimming and J lost 4 bases; unmatched junction nucleotides: 5. The CDR3 extends over 14 amino acids. Germline V lookup: CDR1 MNHEY, CDR2 SVGAGI. The CDR3 protein is CASSTGGFGTEAFF. DNA for the CDR3: TGTGCCAGCAGTACAGGGGGCTTCGGCACTGAAGCTTTCTTT.

The chain recombines TRBV7-2 with TRBJ2-7; D remains unclear. The germline CDR1 and CDR2 sequences are SGHTA and FQGNSA. The germline V and J ends were trimmed by 1 base and 3 bases, with 13 bases remaining between them. The CDR3 contains 15 residues. The CDR3 is CASSLDTPQVYEQYF. The CDR3 DNA sequence: TGTGCCAGCAGCTTAGACACGCCTCAGGTCTACGAGCAGTACTTC.

V usage is TRBV30 and J usage is TRBJ1-2, with TRBD1 identical over 7 bases. CDR1 and CDR2 (germline): GTSNPN, SVGIG (reference sequence). The CDR3 runs 13 residues. J was trimmed by 4 bases and V by 4 bases; bases with no gene match: 6. CDR3 bases: TGTGCCTGGAACCGACAGGGACTCTATGGCTACACCTTC. Translating gives CAWNRQGLYGYTF.

The rearrangement joins TRBV20-1 to TRBJ1-1, with D hard to call. This CDR3 is 11 amino acids long. V lost 4 bases, J lost 4 bases, and 7 bases lay in between. Looked up from germline, CDR1 is DFQATT and CDR2 is SNEGSKA (reference sequence). This chain's CDR3 is CSAILRTEAFF. Here the CDR3 DNA reads TGCAGTGCTATTCTCCGCACTGAAGCTTTCTTT.

This chain joins TRBV30 and TRBJ2-5; 8 nucleotides line up with TRBD1. The DNA end is more similar to TRBJ2-7, so the J call may be wrong. The CDR3 is 11 residues long. Germline V gene lookup returns CDR1 GTSNPN and CDR2 SVGIG (reference sequence). CDR3 sequence (DNA): TGTGCCTGGACAGGGGGCGACGAGCAGTACTTC. Protein sequence: CAWTGGDEQYF.

This chain joins TRBV27 and TRBJ2-2, with D tentatively TRBD1 (6 bases). Trimming pared 2 bases from V and 4 bases from J, leaving 8 bases between. CDR1 MNHEY and CDR2 SMNVEV come from the germline V gene (reference sequence). CDR3 size: 14 residues. In nucleotides, the CDR3 is TGTGCCAGCAGTTTAGCAGGGGTCACCGGGGAGCTGTTTTTT. Encoded protein: CASSLAGVTGELFF.

The chain links TRBV2 to TRBJ2-1, with D perhaps matching TRBD1 (7 bases). V was cut by 8 bases and J by 7 bases, with 27 bases left in between. The germline CDR1 and CDR2 sequences are SNHLY and FYNNEI. The CDR3 is 17 residues long. CDR3 region: CASSPEGAVWVANEQFF. The CDR3 DNA sequence: TGTGCCAGCTCGCCGGAGGGGGCGGTTTGGGTCGCTAATGAGCAGTTCTTC.

The rearrangement uses TRBV5-1 and TRBJ2-4; 7 bases agree with TRBD1. CDR3 size: 17 residues. Germline CDR1 reads SGHRS; CDR2 reads YFSETQ. The trim removed 5 bases at V and 1 base at J, leaving 12 bases unmatched. CDR3 region: CASRPEGQRAAKNIQYF. The CDR3 nucleotides read TGCGCCAGCAGGCCCGAGGGACAGAGGGCTGCCAAAAACATTCAGTACTTC.

The rearrangement uses TRBV9 and TRBJ1-4; TRBD1 might be the D (5 bases). Deletions cut 0 bases from V and 2 bases from J, with 14 bases between. The V gene's germline CDR1 is SGDLS and CDR2 YYNGEE. The CDR3 is 17 residues long. In DNA, the CDR3 is TGTGCCAGCAGCGTAGAATCAGGGTCTACTACTAATGAAAAACTGTTTTTT. Its translation is CASSVESGSTTNEKLFF. The whole variable domain, filled in from reference TRBV9 and TRBJ1-4, reads DSGVTQTPKHLITATGQRVTLRCSPRSGDLSVYWYQQSLDQGLQFLIQYYNGEERAKGNILERFSAQQFPDLHSELNLSSLELGDSALYFCASSVESGSTTNEKLFFGSGTQLSVL.

Comments on this clone: Given the absence of the conserved phenylalanine or tryptophan at the CDR3 end, a read error is likely. The CDR3 DNA sequence: TGTGCCAGCACCCCTAGTGTCTCTGGAAACACCATATATTCT. Amino acids: CASTPSVSGNTIYS. The chain joins TRBV7-6 to TRBJ1-3; D is uncertain. Trimming cost V 7 bases and J 0 bases, with 10 bases left between them. From germline, CDR1 is SGHVS and CDR2 FNYEAQ. The CDR3 sequence is 14 residues long.